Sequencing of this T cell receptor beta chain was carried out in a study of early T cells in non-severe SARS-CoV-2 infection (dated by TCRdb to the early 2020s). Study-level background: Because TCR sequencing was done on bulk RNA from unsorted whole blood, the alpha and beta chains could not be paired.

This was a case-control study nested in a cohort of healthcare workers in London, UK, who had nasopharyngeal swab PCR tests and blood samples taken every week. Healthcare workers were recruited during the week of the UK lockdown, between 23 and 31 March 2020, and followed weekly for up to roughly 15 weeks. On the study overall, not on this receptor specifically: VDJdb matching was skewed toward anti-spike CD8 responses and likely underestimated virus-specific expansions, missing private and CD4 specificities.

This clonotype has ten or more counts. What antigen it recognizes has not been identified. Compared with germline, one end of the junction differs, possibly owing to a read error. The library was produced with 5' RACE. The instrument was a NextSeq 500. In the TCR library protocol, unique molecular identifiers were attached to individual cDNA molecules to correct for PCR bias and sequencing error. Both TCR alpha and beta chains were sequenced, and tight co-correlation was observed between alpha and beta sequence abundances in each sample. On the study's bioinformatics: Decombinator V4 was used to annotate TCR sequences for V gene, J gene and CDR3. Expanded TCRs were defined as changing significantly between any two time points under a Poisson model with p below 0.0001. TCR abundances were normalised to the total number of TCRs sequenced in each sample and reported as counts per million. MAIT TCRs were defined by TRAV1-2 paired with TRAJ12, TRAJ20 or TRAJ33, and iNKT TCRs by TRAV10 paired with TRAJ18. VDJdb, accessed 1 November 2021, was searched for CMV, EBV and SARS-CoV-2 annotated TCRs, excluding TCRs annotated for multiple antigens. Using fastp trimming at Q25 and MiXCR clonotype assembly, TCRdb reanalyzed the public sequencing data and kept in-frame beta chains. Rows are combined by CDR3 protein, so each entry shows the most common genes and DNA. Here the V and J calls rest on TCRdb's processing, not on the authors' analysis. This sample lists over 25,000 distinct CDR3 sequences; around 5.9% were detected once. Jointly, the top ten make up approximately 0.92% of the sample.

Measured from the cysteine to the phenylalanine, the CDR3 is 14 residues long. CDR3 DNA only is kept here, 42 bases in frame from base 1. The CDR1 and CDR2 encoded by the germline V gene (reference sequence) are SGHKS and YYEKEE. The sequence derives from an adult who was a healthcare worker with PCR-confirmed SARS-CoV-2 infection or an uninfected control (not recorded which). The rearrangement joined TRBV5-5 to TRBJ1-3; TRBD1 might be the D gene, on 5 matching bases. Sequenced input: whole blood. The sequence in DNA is TGTGCCAGCGGAAGACAGACCTCTGAAAACACCATATATTTT. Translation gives CASGRQTSENTIYF.